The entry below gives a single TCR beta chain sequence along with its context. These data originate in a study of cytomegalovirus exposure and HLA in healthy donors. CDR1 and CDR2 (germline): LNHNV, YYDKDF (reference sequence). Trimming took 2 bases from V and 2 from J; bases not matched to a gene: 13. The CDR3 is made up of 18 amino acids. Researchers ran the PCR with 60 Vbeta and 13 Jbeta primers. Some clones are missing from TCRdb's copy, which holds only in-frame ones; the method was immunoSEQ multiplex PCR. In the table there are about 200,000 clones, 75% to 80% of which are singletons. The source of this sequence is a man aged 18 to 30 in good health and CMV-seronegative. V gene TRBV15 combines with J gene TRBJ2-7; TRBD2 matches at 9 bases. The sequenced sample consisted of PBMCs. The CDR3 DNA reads TGTGCCACCAGCAGATCCTCGTCGTTAGCGGGAGATCCCTACGAGCAGTACTTC. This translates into CATSRSSSLAGDPYEQYF. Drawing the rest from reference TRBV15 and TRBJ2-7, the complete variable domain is DAMVIQNPRYQVTQFGKPVTLSCSQTLNHNVMYWYQQKSSQAPKLLFHYYDKDFNNEADTPDNFQSRRPNTSFCFLDIRSPGLGDTAMYLCATSRSSSLAGDPYEQYFGPGTRLTVT.